Each of the 25 T cell receptor beta chains below was sequenced from the same sample in a study of monozygotic twins with inflammatory bowel disease. No DNA is given; TCRdb re-called the 5' RACE reads and lists each CDR3 protein once. Here the sample table reports tens of thousands of distinct CDR3 sequences. Specimen: blood. These receptors all come from a human donor with ulcerative colitis or Crohn's disease, or a healthy co-twin of an affected twin (not recorded which).

This chain links TRBV19 with TRBJ2-5; TCRdb indicates TRBD1, and absent DNA this call remains unverified. This CDR3 region has 15 residues. From germline, CDR1 is LNHDA and CDR2 SQIVND (reference sequence). The CDR3 is CASSSSGTLQETQYF.

The chain employs TRBV29-1 and TRBJ2-1; absent DNA, TCRdb's TRBD2 call cannot be checked. The CDR3 sequence is 16 residues long. CDR1 and CDR2 from the germline V gene are SQVTM and ANQGSEA. The CDR3 sequence is CSVPGTSGKTYNEQFF.

The CDR3 is CASSYVGSTGPYEQYF. The chain uses TRBV6-9 and TRBJ2-7; TCRdb returns TRBD1, unconfirmable since there is no DNA. This CDR3 region has 16 residues. CDR1 is MNHGY, CDR2 SVAAGI, per germline.

The J gene is TRBJ2-5, the V gene TRBV20-1; TCRdb calls TRBD1, which cannot be checked without DNA. The CDR3 consists of 15 residues. The germline CDR1 and CDR2 sequences are DFQATT and SNEGSKA (reference sequence). The CDR3 loop is CSAPIGAGALETQYF.

V gene TRBV5-1 combines with J gene TRBJ2-1. Germline V gene data show CDR1 as SGHRS and CDR2 as YFSETQ. The CDR3 is 17 amino acids. This CDR3 is CASSLVVFGQVLNEQFF.

The rearrangement joins TRBV7-6 to TRBJ2-3; TCRdb's D call, TRBD2, is unchecked because there is no DNA. CDR1 and CDR2 from the germline V gene are SGHVS and FNYEAQ. CDR3 length equals 16 residues. CDR3: CASSLRGRRSTDTQYF. Complete variable domain (other parts from reference TRBV7-6 and TRBJ2-3): GAGVSQSPRYKVTKRGQDVALRCDPISGHVSLYWYRQALGQGPEFLTYFNYEAQQDKSGLPNDRFSAERPEGSISTLTIQRTEQRDSAMYRCASSLRGRRSTDTQYFGPGTRLTVL.

The V gene is TRBV13, the J gene TRBJ2-1; TCRdb reports TRBD2, a call that lacks DNA to check it against. CDR3 length: 17 residues. Germline lookup yields CDR1 PRHDT and CDR2 FYEKMQ (reference sequence). The CDR3 loop reads CASSGGRWGTQGNEQFF.

The genes are TRBV12-3 or TRBV12-4 and TRBJ2-2; the TCRdb D gene call, TRBD1, has no DNA to confirm it. The CDR3 totals 16 residues. The CDR3 here is CASSSRDRGLVGELFF.

The rearrangement links TRBV6-1 to TRBJ1-2; no DNA is available, so the TRBD1 call from TCRdb remains unchecked. Germline V lookup: CDR1 MNHNS, CDR2 SASEGT. This CDR3 is 15 amino acids long. CDR3 loop: CASSVSRGTPYGYTF.

This chain uses TRBV20-1 with TRBJ2-3; the TRBD1 assignment by TCRdb is unverifiable without DNA. The germline V gene has CDR1 DFQATT and CDR2 SNEGSKA (reference sequence). The CDR3 is 15 amino acids. CDR3 sequence reads: CSAGTDRSSTDTQYF.

The chain recombines TRBV27 with TRBJ1-2; lacking DNA, the TRBD1 call made by TCRdb goes unchecked. This CDR3 contains 15 residues. Germline CDR1 reads MNHEY; CDR2 reads SMNVEV (reference sequence). Here the CDR3 reads CASTAGTGANYGYTF.

The rearrangement uses TRBV7-8 and TRBJ2-7; the D call from TCRdb, TRBD2, cannot be confirmed without DNA. Germline values: CDR1 SGHVS, CDR2 FQNEAQ. The CDR3 runs 14 residues. CDR3 residues: CASSLAESVREQYF.

CDR3 amino acids: CASSSRGDSEKLFF. The chain joins TRBV5-1 to TRBJ1-4; TCRdb returns TRBD1, unconfirmable since there is no DNA. CDR3 length: 14 amino acids. In germline, CDR1 is SGHRS, CDR2 YFSETQ. Using reference TRBV5-1 and TRBJ1-4 for the parts outside the CDR3, the full variable domain is KAGVTQTPRYLIKTRGQQVTLSCSPISGHRSVSWYQQTPGQGLQFLFEYFSETQRNKGNFPGRFSGRQFSNSRSEMNVSTLELGDSALYLCASSSRGDSEKLFFGSGTQLSVL.

This rearrangement joins TRBV20-1 to TRBJ1-1. Germline V lookup: CDR1 DFQATT, CDR2 SNEGSKA (reference sequence). The CDR3 totals 13 residues. CDR3 amino acids: CSAPRGLNTEAFF.

The chain uses TRBV7-8 and TRBJ1-6. CDR1 and CDR2 from the germline V gene are SGHVS and FQNEAQ. There are 14 residues in the CDR3. The CDR3 loop reads CASRGGPMNSPLHF. The full variable domain, completed using reference TRBV7-8 and TRBJ1-6, is GAGVSQSPRYKVAKRGQDVALRCDPISGHVSLFWYQQALGQGPEFLTYFQNEAQLDKSGLPSDRFFAERPEGSVSTLKIQRTQQEDSAVYLCASRGGPMNSPLHFGNGTRLTVT.

The chain couples TRBV25-1 to TRBJ1-4. This CDR3 comprises 16 residues. The V gene's germline CDR1 is MGHDK and CDR2 SYGVNS. The CDR3 region is CASSEYRAFSGEKLFF.

This chain connects TRBV5-1 to TRBJ2-1; TCRdb's D call, TRBD1, is unchecked because there is no DNA. The length of the CDR3 is 14 residues. Per the germline V gene, CDR1 is SGHRS and CDR2 is YFSETQ. This chain's CDR3 is CASRRGEGSNEQFF.

V and J are TRBV5-1 and TRBJ2-1; TCRdb designates TRBD2, a call that cannot be tested without DNA. CDR3 length equals 15 residues. CDR1 and CDR2 (germline): SGHRS, YFSETQ. The CDR3 sequence: CASSLGSGGRNEQFF. Full variable domain (remainder filled in from reference TRBV5-1 and TRBJ2-1): KAGVTQTPRYLIKTRGQQVTLSCSPISGHRSVSWYQQTPGQGLQFLFEYFSETQRNKGNFPGRFSGRQFSNSRSEMNVSTLELGDSALYLCASSLGSGGRNEQFFGPGTRLTVL.

The rearrangement joins TRBV20-1 to TRBJ2-7; TCRdb names TRBD1, which stays unverified in the absence of DNA. CDR1 is DFQATT and CDR2 is SNEGSKA in the germline V gene (reference sequence). The CDR3 contains 13 residues. CDR3 sequence reads: CSAKDSLTYEQYF.

The V call is TRBV12-3 or TRBV12-4, the J call TRBJ1-1; the D gene TCRdb calls, TRBD1, cannot be checked with no DNA. CDR3 length: 17 amino acids. CDR3 residues: CASSLATGGALNTEAFF.

The chain links TRBV11-2 to TRBJ2-3; TCRdb's D gene call, TRBD2, goes unchecked for lack of DNA. The germline CDR1 and CDR2 sequences are SGHAT and FQNNGV. The CDR3 is made up of 18 amino acids. The CDR3 is CASSLTIGRGISPDTQYF.

The V and J genes are TRBV5-1 and TRBJ1-5. This CDR3 has 15 residues. Germline V gene sequence: CDR1 SGHRS, CDR2 YFSETQ. CDR3 loop: CASSLAGRGDQPQHF. Full variable domain (outside the CDR3, taken from reference TRBV5-1 and TRBJ1-5): KAGVTQTPRYLIKTRGQQVTLSCSPISGHRSVSWYQQTPGQGLQFLFEYFSETQRNKGNFPGRFSGRQFSNSRSEMNVSTLELGDSALYLCASSLAGRGDQPQHFGDGTRLSIL.

This chain joins TRBV11-2 and TRBJ2-5; the D call of TRBD1 rests on TCRdb alone, since no DNA is present to check it. Germline CDR1 reads SGHAT; CDR2 reads FQNNGV. CDR3 length: 13 residues. The CDR3 sequence is CASSVGQQETQYF. Looking up the rest from reference TRBV11-2 and TRBJ2-5 gives the full variable domain: EAGVAQSPRYKIIEKRQSVAFWCNPISGHATLYWYQQILGQGPKLLIQFQNNGVVDDSQLPKDRFSAERLKGVDSTLKIQPAKLEDSAVYLCASSVGQQETQYFGPGTRLLVL.

This chain links TRBV19 with TRBJ2-6; TCRdb gives TRBD2 as the D gene, but with no DNA this cannot be confirmed. CDR1 LNHDA and CDR2 SQIVND come from the germline V gene (reference sequence). There are 18 residues in the CDR3. CDR3 protein: CASSIIAGLNSGANVLTF.

This chain uses TRBV19 with TRBJ2-1; TCRdb returns TRBD1, unconfirmable since there is no DNA. The V gene's germline CDR1 is LNHDA and CDR2 SQIVND (reference sequence). This CDR3 contains 14 residues. CDR3 region: CASAGAGVSNEQFF.